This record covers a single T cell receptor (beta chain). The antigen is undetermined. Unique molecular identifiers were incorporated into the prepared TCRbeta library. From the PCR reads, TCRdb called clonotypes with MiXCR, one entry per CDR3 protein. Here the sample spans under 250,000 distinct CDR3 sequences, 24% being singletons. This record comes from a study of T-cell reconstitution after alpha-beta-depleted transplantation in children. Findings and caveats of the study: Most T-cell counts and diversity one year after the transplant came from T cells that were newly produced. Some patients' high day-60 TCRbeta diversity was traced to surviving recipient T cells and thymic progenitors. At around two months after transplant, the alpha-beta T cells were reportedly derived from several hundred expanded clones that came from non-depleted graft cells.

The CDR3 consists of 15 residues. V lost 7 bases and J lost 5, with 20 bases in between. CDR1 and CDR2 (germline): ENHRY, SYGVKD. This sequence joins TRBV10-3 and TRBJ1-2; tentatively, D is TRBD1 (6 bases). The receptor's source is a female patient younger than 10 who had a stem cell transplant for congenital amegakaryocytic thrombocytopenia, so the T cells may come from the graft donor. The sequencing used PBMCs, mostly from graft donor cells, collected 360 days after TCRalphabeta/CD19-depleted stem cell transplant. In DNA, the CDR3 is TGTGCCATCACTCCCGGACAGAGTTCGCCATATGGCTACACCTTC. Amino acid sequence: CAITPGQSSPYGYTF.